This entry features one T cell receptor (beta chain) sequence. The antigen this receptor binds is unknown. Within one base of it there is no much larger clone, and no base qualities were kept. TCRbeta CDR3 regions were amplified from genomic DNA by means of the immunoSEQ Assay, a bias-controlled multiplex PCR. The authors processed their data as follows. Nucleated cell counts per sample were estimated from amplification of reference gene primers within the assay. Sequence reads were collapsed and filtered to measure the absolute abundance of every unique TCRbeta CDR3 rearrangement. Productive Simpson clonality was computed per sample as the square root of Simpson's diversity index over productive rearrangements. TCRdb took this table from immuneACCESS and kept in-frame rearrangements with V and J called. Such tables lack part of the clones; where checked against another copy, unresolved V genes explain under half of the gap, and the rest is unexplained. V, J and clone size reflect that table, while D and trimming were determined from the DNA. For this sample there are roughly 220,000 clones; around 90% appear just once. The ten largest account for about 16% of the sample.

This specimen comes from a study of blood T cell repertoires in COVID-19 (dated by TCRdb to the early 2020s). Broadly, across the study: The collaborator samples originated in the United States, Italy and Spain and spanned the acute and convalescent phases of COVID-19. The prospective study material was composed of cDNA or gDNA derived from T cells, B-cell-depleted T cells, or PBMCs. The dataset comprised deeply sampled blood TCRbeta repertoires from subjects exposed to, actively infected with, or recovered from COVID-19. The repertoires were made available in a free public database intended to serve as a resource for research on the immune response to SARS-CoV-2. The samples were drawn from the first 160 participants of the ongoing ImmuneRACE study and from 1,254 subjects provided by 6 global collaborators. Sample metadata almost always included a de-identified subject ID, COVID-19 status, age in years and sex. Where available, HLA class I and class II types were obtained from metadata supplied by the sample provider rather than from assay-based typing. The study at large found these results: How much clinical and demographic metadata was included differed by source and by participant, and the metadata was provided uncurated.

In the prospective study, participants were 18 to 89 years old, resided in about two dozen geographic areas of the United States, and were enrolled through a virtual design. In the prospective study, cohorts were assigned on the basis of participant-reported clinical history obtained from a screening survey and a study questionnaire. Exposed participants were defined as having been in contact with someone with a PCR-confirmed or clinician-diagnosed COVID-19 case within 2 weeks of study entry. In the prospective study, whole blood, serum and a nasopharyngeal or oropharyngeal swab were collected from each participant by mobile phlebotomists. Additional blood draws and questionnaires over an approximately two-month period could optionally be provided by prospective study participants. Before DNA extraction, prospective study blood samples were shipped either frozen or at room temperature. The germline V gene gives CDR1 as SGHRS and CDR2 as YFSETQ. The CDR3 spans 17 residues, from the cysteine through the phenylalanine. Just CDR3 DNA is preserved here, 51 bases in frame from base 1. V is pruned by 0 bases and J by 2 bases, leaving 8 bases of the junction without a gene match.

Recombination joined TRBV5-1 with TRBJ2-3; 8 nucleotides in the junction match TRBD1. Sequencing used PBMCs or T cells enriched from blood (not recorded which). This TCR was recovered from a man aged 25 to 40 who had been exposed to COVID-19. The CDR3 protein sequence reads: CASSLVGQGAFTDTQYF. The DNA reads as follows: TGCGCCAGCAGCTTGGTAGGGCAGGGGGCCTTCACAGATACGCAGTATTTT.